Given below is one TCR beta chain in context. Only in-frame clones appear in the TCRdb table, and some are missing; sequencing was by immunoSEQ multiplex PCR. The sample holds about 660,000 clones; roughly 88% are singletons and the top ten take about 0.01%. Germline loops: CDR1 MDHEN, CDR2 SYDVKM. The CDR3 covers 15 residues. V shed 10 bases and J shed 5 bases, with 22 bases lying between them. The data were taken from a study of shared T cell receptors in the human thymus. These data were likewise used in another study, on human thymus T cells. From that study: Thymic and blood repertoires seemed to show skewed V and J gene use.

Sample: thymocytes. The V call is TRBV28, the J call TRBJ2-3, with D possibly matching TRBD2 (5 bases). The clonotype comes from a boy younger than two with a congenital heart defect. In DNA, the CDR3 is TGTGCCACACATAGGACTTTCCCCGGGGAAGATACGCAGTATTTT. It is translated as CATHRTFPGEDTQYF.